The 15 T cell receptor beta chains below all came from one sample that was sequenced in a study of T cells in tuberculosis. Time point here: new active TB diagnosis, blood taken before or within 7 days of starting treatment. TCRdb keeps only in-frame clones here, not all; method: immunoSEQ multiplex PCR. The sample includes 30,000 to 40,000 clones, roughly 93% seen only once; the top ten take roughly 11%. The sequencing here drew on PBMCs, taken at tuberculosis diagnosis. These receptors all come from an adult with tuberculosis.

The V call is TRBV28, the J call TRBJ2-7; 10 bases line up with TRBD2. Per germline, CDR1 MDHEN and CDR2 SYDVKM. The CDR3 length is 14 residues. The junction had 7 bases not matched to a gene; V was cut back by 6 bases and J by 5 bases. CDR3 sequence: CASRQAGGFDEQYF. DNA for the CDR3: TGTGCCAGCAGGCAAGCGGGAGGGTTCGACGAGCAGTACTTC.

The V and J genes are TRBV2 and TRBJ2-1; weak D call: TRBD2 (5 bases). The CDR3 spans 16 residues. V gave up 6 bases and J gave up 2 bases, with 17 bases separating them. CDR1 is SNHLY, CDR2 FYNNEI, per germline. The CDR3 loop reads CASSPTRPLAYNEQFF. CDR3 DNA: TGTGCCAGCAGCCCCACTAGGCCATTAGCCTACAATGAGCAGTTCTTC.

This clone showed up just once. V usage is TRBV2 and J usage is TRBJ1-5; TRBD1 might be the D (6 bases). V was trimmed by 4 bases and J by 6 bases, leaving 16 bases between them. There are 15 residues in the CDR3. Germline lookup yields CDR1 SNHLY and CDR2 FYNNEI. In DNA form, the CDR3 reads TGTGCCAGCAGTGGCGACAACAGGGACGGTCAGCCCCAGCATTTT. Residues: CASSGDNRDGQPQHF.

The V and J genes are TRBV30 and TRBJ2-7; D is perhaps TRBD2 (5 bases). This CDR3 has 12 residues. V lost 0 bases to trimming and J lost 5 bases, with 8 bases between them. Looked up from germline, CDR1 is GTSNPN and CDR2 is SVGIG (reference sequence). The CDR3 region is CAWSVTEDEQYF. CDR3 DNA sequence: TGTGCCTGGAGTGTCACGGAGGACGAGCAGTACTTC.

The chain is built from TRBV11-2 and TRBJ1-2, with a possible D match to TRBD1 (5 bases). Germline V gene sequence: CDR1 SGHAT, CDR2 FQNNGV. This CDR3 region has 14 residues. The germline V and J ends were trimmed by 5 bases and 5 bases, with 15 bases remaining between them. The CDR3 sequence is CASSIDSSSYGYTF. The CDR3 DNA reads TGTGCCAGCAGCATCGACAGTTCGTCGTATGGCTACACCTTC.

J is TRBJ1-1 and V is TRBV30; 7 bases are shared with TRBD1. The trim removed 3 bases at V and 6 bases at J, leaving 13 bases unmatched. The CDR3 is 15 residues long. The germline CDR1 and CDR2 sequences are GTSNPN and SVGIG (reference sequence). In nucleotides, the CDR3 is TGTGCCTGGAGGAGAGGGATACAGGGGTCGGCTGAAGCTTTCTTT. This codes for CAWRRGIQGSAEAFF.

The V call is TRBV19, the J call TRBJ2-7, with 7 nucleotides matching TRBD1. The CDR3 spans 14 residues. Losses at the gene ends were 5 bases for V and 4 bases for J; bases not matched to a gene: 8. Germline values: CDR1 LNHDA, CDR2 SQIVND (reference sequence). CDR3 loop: CASSHSATGYEQYF. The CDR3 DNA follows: TGTGCCAGTAGTCACAGTGCGACAGGGTACGAGCAGTACTTC.

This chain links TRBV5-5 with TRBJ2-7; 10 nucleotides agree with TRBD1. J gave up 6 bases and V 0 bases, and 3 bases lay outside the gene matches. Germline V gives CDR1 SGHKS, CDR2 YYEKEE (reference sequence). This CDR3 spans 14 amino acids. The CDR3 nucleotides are TGTGCCAGCAGCTTGGGGACAGGGGGGCTCGAGCAGTACTTC. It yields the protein CASSLGTGGLEQYF.

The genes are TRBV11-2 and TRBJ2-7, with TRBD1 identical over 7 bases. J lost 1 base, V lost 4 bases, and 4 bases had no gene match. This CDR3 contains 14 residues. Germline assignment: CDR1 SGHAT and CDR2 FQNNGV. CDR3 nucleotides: TGTGCCAGCAGCTCACCGGGACAGTCCTACGAGCAGTACTTC. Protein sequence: CASSSPGQSYEQYF. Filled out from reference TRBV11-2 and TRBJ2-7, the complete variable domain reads EAGVAQSPRYKIIEKRQSVAFWCNPISGHATLYWYQQILGQGPKLLIQFQNNGVVDDSQLPKDRFSAERLKGVDSTLKIQPAKLEDSAVYLCASSSPGQSYEQYFGPGTRLTVT.

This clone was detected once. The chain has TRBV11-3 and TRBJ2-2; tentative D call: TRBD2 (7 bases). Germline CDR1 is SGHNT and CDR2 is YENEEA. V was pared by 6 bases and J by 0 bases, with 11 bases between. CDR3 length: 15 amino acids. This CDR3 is CASSSGGSNTGELFF. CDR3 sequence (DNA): TGTGCCAGCAGTTCGGGGGGCTCGAACACCGGGGAGCTGTTTTTT.

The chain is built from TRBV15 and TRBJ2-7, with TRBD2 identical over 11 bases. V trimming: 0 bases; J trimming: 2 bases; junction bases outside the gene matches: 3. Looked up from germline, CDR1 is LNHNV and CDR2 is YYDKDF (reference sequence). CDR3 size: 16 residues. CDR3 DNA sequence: TGTGCCACCAGCAGAGAGGGTAGCGGGGGGGCCTACGAGCAGTACTTC. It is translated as CATSREGSGGAYEQYF.

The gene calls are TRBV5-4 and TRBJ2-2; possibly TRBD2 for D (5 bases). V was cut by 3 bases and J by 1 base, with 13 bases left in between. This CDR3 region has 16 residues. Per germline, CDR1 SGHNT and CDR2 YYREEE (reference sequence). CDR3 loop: CASSSGGRRNTGELFF. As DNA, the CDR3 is TGTGCCAGCAGCTCCGGAGGCAGGAGGAACACCGGGGAGCTGTTTTTT.

CDR3 sequence reads: CASSPNRAKDQPQHF. DNA of the CDR3: TGTGCCAGCTCACCAAACAGGGCAAAAGATCAGCCCCAGCATTTT. The rearrangement uses TRBV18 and TRBJ1-5, with D maybe TRBD1 (6 bases). V was clipped by 2 bases and J by 5 bases, with 13 bases between them. The CDR3 is 15 residues long. Looked up from germline, CDR1 is KGHSH and CDR2 is LQKENI.

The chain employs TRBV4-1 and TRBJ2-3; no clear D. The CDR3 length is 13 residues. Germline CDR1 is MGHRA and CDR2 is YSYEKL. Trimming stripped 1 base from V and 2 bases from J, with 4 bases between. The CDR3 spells CASSQVDTDTQYF. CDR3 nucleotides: TGCGCCAGCAGCCAAGTAGACACAGATACGCAGTATTTT.

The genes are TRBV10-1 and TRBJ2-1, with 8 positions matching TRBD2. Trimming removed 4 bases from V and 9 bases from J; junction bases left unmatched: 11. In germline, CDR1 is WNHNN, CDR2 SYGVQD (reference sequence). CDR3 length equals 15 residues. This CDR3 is CASSGSGVRSGEQFF. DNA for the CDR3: TGCGCCAGCAGTGGTAGCGGGGTAAGGTCTGGTGAGCAGTTCTTC.